Sequencing of this T cell receptor beta chain was carried out in a study of control samples from healthy donors and cancer patients. The assay was immunoSEQ multiplex PCR, and TCRdb's table has in-frame clones only and misses some. The data show some 96,000 clones, roughly nine tenths seen once. Germline assignment: CDR1 SGHDT and CDR2 YYEEEE. Germline trimming cut 0 bases from V and 2 bases from J; bases unmatched to any gene: 4. CDR3 size: 17 residues. Sequenced sample: blood. The chain employs TRBV5-6 and TRBJ2-6; 8 bases map to TRBD1. The clonotype originates from a woman in her fifties or sixties in good health. The CDR3 DNA follows: TGTGCCAGCAGCTTGGGGCAGGGGGCCCCTGGGGCCAACGTCCTGACTTTC. It translates to CASSLGQGAPGANVLTF.